This T cell receptor (beta chain) appears in the sequencing data of a study of cytomegalovirus exposure and HLA in healthy donors. Study-wide results and limits: From TCR beta sequences, most subjects' HLA-A and HLA-B alleles were reportedly predicted accurately. Among the sequence variants, a highly shared cluster was likely an artifact of sequencing.

Concerning this clone: Its specificity is not known.

The PCR ran on 60 Vbeta and 13 Jbeta primers. Produced via immunoSEQ multiplex PCR; TCRdb's table is partial and in-frame only. This sample has 70,000 or so clones, with approximately 82% found just once. Trimming stripped 3 bases from V and 5 bases from J, with 17 bases between. The germline V gene has CDR1 SGHTS and CDR2 YDEGEE. This CDR3 has 15 amino acids. The TCR sequence derives from a man aged 18 to 35 in good health and CMV-seronegative. Sequencing used PBMCs. The gene calls are TRBV5-8 and TRBJ1-2; the D is unclear. CDR3 DNA sequence: TGTGCCAGCAGCTCTCGGAACCGAGGATGGTATGGCTACACCTTC. Encoded protein: CASSSRNRGWYGYTF.